These 22 T cell receptor beta chains came from one sample sequenced in a study of blood T cells in healthy people across ages. Primers used in a second PCR of about 7 to 12 cycles were a sample-barcoded 5' primer and a J-beta primer mix. TCRdb re-derived calls from the 5' RACE reads in MiXCR, one entry per CDR3 protein. Of 650,000 or so distinct CDR3 sequences in the sample, about 51% were seen once. Sequenced material: blood. These TCRs come from a woman aged 80 or over in good health.

This clonotype has just a few counts. The chain combines TRBV6-1 with TRBJ1-2, with D tentatively TRBD1 (5 bases). Trimming shortened V by 6 bases and J by 2 bases, and 25 bases separated the two germline ends. Germline assignment: CDR1 MNHNS and CDR2 SASEGT. This CDR3 has 18 amino acids. CDR3 residues: CASSWTGRGAQTNYGYTF. The CDR3 nucleotides read TGTGCCAGCAGCTGGACTGGTCGAGGGGCCCAAACAAACTATGGCTACACCTTC.

This clonotype was found a few times. This chain uses TRBV28 with TRBJ1-5, with TRBD1 identical over 8 bases. There are 17 residues in the CDR3. CDR1 and CDR2 (germline): MDHEN, SYDVKM. V lost 1 base to trimming and J lost 0 bases; unmatched junction nucleotides: 5. CDR3 amino acids: CASSLSRQGNSNQPQHF. The CDR3 DNA reads TGTGCCAGCAGTTTATCACGACAGGGGAATAGCAATCAGCCCCAGCATTTT.

This clonotype has at least ten counts. V usage is TRBV5-1 and J usage is TRBJ2-7; D possibly corresponds to TRBD2 (5 bases). V lost 2 bases, J lost 5 bases, and 14 bases lay in between. This CDR3 has 14 residues. Germline lookup yields CDR1 SGHRS and CDR2 YFSETQ. The CDR3 here is CASSFLRALNEQYF. Written as DNA, the CDR3 is TGCGCCAGCAGCTTTCTGCGGGCCCTTAACGAGCAGTACTTC.

This clonotype was seen only once. A much bigger clone sits one base away, suggesting this may be a read error. This chain uses TRBV29-1 with TRBJ2-5; TRBD2 agrees at 9 bases. CDR1 is SQVTM and CDR2 is ANQGSEA in the germline V gene. With V trimmed by 6 bases and J by 13 bases, 18 bases remained unmatched. The CDR3 extends over 14 amino acids. The CDR3 sequence: CSVAGTSSYNERYF. The CDR3 nucleotides read TGCAGCGTAGCCGGGACTAGCTCCTACAATGAGCGGTACTTC.

The V call is TRBV5-1, the J call TRBJ2-7; the match to TRBD2 covers 9 bases. CDR1 SGHRS and CDR2 YFSETQ come from the germline V gene. V gave up 4 bases and J gave up 5 bases; unmatched junction bases: 7. The CDR3 sequence is 14 residues long. CDR3 in amino acids: CASSTAGGSHEQYF. CDR3 bases: TGCGCCAGCAGCACAGCGGGAGGTTCACACGAGCAGTACTTC. Based on the CDR3 plus reference TRBV5-1 and TRBJ2-7, the full variable domain is KAGVTQTPRYLIKTRGQQVTLSCSPISGHRSVSWYQQTPGQGLQFLFEYFSETQRNKGNFPGRFSGRQFSNSRSEMNVSTLELGDSALYLCASSTAGGSHEQYFGPGTRLTVT.

This clonotype occurred many times. This chain connects TRBV4-1 to TRBJ2-5; tentative D call: TRBD2 (6 bases). Trimming cost V 1 base and J 4 bases, with 13 bases left between them. Germline CDR1 reads MGHRA; CDR2 reads YSYEKL. This CDR3 contains 15 residues. DNA of the CDR3: TGCGCCAGCAGCCAAGCTGGCGGGACCGTAGAGACCCAGTACTTC. Its translation: CASSQAGGTVETQYF.

The chain uses TRBV29-1 and TRBJ2-7, with a weak D call TRBD1 (5 bases). The DNA end is more similar to TRBJ2-5, so the J call may be wrong. This CDR3 has 12 amino acids. CDR1 and CDR2 (germline): SQVTM, ANQGSEA. The CDR3 DNA is TGCAGCGTTGGTGCAGGGCGAGAGACCCAGTACTTC. Translating gives CSVGAGRETQYF.

As to this clonotype: A much larger clone differs from this one at a single base, so this may be a read error. The chain is built from TRBV5-5 and TRBJ2-7; unclear D gene. The CDR3 runs 16 residues. Per germline, CDR1 SGHKS and CDR2 YYEKEE (reference sequence). The CDR3 sequence: CASGLVFQVHSYEQYF. CDR3 coding DNA: TGTGCCAGCGGCTTGGTATTCCAGGTACACTCCTACGAGCAGTACTTC.

This chain connects TRBV7-7 to TRBJ2-7; no definite D call. Between the trimmed V and J ends, which lost 8 bases and 2 bases, there was a span of 13 bases. CDR1 and CDR2 (germline): SSHAT, FNYEAQ (reference sequence). The CDR3 consists of 13 residues. The CDR3 here is CASGVQWAYEQYF. CDR3 DNA: TGTGCCAGCGGGGTCCAGTGGGCCTACGAGCAGTACTTC.

The V and J genes are TRBV27 and TRBJ1-2; D is ambiguous. The ends were cut back, 3 bases at V and 1 base at J, with 6 bases in the middle. There are 13 residues in the CDR3. Germline-derived CDR1 and CDR2 are MNHEY and SMNVEV (reference sequence). This CDR3 reads CASSLGLNYGYTF. The CDR3 nucleotides are TGTGCCAGCAGTTTGGGTCTTAACTATGGCTACACCTTC.

This clonotype has only a few counts. The genes are TRBV11-2 and TRBJ2-5, with D perhaps TRBD2 (6 bases). V lost 4 bases to trimming and J lost 9 bases, with 18 bases between them. The germline V gene has CDR1 SGHAT and CDR2 FQNNGV. There are 14 residues in the CDR3. The CDR3 reads CASSSTSDWGAQYF. CDR3 nucleotide sequence: TGTGCCAGCAGCTCCACCTCTGACTGGGGGGCCCAGTACTTC.

This rearrangement joins TRBV10-3 to TRBJ2-3; 9 bases are a match to TRBD2. The trim removed 4 bases at V and 4 bases at J, leaving 6 bases unmatched. Germline CDR1 is ENHRY and CDR2 is SYGVKD. This CDR3 contains 15 residues. The CDR3 region has the DNA TGTGCCATCAGTGCAGGGACTAGCCTTTCAGATACGCAGTATTTT. Protein: CAISAGTSLSDTQYF.

The sample holds a few counts of this clonotype. The chain recombines TRBV28 with TRBJ1-5; maybe TRBD1 (5 bases). Germline V gene lookup returns CDR1 MDHEN and CDR2 SYDVKM. There are 15 residues in the CDR3. Trimming shortened V by 6 bases and J by 4 bases, and 16 bases separated the two germline ends. CDR3 in amino acids: CASRATGGVNQPQHF. The DNA of the CDR3 is TGTGCCAGCAGGGCGACTGGGGGGGTGAATCAGCCCCAGCATTTT.

V gene TRBV18 combines with J gene TRBJ2-6; D gene ambiguous. The V gene's germline CDR1 is KGHSH and CDR2 LQKENI. This CDR3 region has 13 residues. The germline V and J ends were trimmed by 8 bases and 6 bases, with 11 bases remaining between them. CDR3 sequence reads: CASARGKANVLTF. CDR3 DNA sequence: TGTGCCAGCGCACGTGGTAAGGCCAACGTCCTGACTTTC.

This rearrangement joins TRBV14 to TRBJ2-1; D is uncertain. CDR1 is SGHDN and CDR2 is FVKESK in the germline V gene. The V and J ends lost 4 bases and 0 bases respectively, with 10 bases between them. The CDR3 covers 15 residues. The CDR3 DNA is TGTGCCAGCAGCCTCTATCTGAGCTCCTACAATGAGCAGTTCTTC. Protein sequence: CASSLYLSSYNEQFF.

This chain uses TRBV4-1 with TRBJ2-7; a possible D gene is TRBD2 (6 bases). The germline gives CDR1 MGHRA, CDR2 YSYEKL. CDR3 length equals 15 residues. Trimming pared 0 bases from V and 4 bases from J, leaving 13 bases between. The chain's CDR3 is CASSQDLSGRYEQYF. The CDR3 DNA follows: TGCGCCAGCAGCCAAGATTTGAGCGGGCGATACGAGCAGTACTTC.

V gene TRBV3-1 combines with J gene TRBJ2-3; D might be TRBD1 (5 bases). The germline gives CDR1 LGHDT, CDR2 YNNKEL (reference sequence). The CDR3 contains 13 residues. Trimming took 8 bases from V and 4 from J, leaving 13 bases between them. CDR3 in DNA: TGTGCCAGCGGACGCAGGGATTCAGATACGCAGTATTTT. Translation: CASGRRDSDTQYF.

The rearrangement uses TRBV2 and TRBJ2-3; perhaps TRBD2 as D (6 bases). Germline V gene data show CDR1 as SNHLY and CDR2 as FYNNEI. The CDR3 loop spans 14 amino acids. Trimming cost V 3 bases and J 2 bases, with 9 bases left between them. The CDR3 DNA reads as TGTGCCAGCAGTGAGGGGGGTCTCACAGATACGCAGTATTTT. Translated: CASSEGGLTDTQYF.

This clonotype was found many times. This may arise from a read error, as a much more abundant clone is one base away. This rearrangement joins TRBV24-1 to TRBJ2-5; possibly TRBD1 or TRBD2 for D (5 bases each). The length of the CDR3 is 15 residues. CDR1 is KGHDR, CDR2 SFDVKD, per germline. With 3 bases removed from V and 11 bases from J, the gap between germline ends came to 21 bases. CDR3 nucleotide sequence: TGTGCCACCAGTGATGGGGGTGGGGTGAGGAATGAGCAGTACTTC. Protein: CATSDGGGVRNEQYF.

This clonotype was detected only once. This may arise from a read error, as a much more abundant clone is one base away. The chain combines TRBV5-5 with TRBJ2-1; 8 bases match TRBD2. The J call is in doubt because the DNA end fits TRBJ2-7 better. This CDR3 is 16 amino acids long. In germline, CDR1 is SGHKS, CDR2 YYEKEE (reference sequence). CDR3 bases: TGTGCCAGCAGCGGACCGGGACTAGAGTCCTACAATGAGCAGTACTTC. Translating it yields CASSGPGLESYNEQYF.

This clonotype was detected ten times or more. CDR3 sequence (DNA): TGTGCCAGCAGTTACTTAGAAGGCTACACCTTC. It encodes CASSYLEGYTF. The rearrangement links TRBV6-6 to TRBJ1-2; D gene unclear. There are 11 residues in the CDR3. Germline CDR1 MNHNY, CDR2 SVGAGI (reference sequence). The ends were cut back, 1 base at V and 8 bases at J, with 5 bases in the middle.

This sequence joins TRBV19 and TRBJ2-3, with unresolved D. CDR3 length: 15 residues. V was trimmed by 10 bases and J by 2 bases, leaving 19 bases between them. The germline gives CDR1 LNHDA, CDR2 SQIVND (reference sequence). DNA for the CDR3: TGTGCCACCCAACAGAGGAAGAACCCCACAGATACGCAGTATTTT. Its translation: CATQQRKNPTDTQYF.